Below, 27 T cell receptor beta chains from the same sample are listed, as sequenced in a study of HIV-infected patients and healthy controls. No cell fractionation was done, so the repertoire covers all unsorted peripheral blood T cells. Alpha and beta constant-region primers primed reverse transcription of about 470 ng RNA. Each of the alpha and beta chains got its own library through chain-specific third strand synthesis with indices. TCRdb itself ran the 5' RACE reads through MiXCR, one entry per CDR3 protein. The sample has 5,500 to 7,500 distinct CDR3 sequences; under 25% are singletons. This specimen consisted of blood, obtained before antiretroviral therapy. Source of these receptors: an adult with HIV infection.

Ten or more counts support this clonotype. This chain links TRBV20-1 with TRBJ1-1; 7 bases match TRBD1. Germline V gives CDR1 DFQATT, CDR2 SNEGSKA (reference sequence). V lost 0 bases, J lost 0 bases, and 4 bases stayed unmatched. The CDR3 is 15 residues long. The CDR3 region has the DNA TGCAGTGCTAGAGACGACAGGGTTGTGAACACTGAAGCTTTCTTT. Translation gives CSARDDRVVNTEAFF.

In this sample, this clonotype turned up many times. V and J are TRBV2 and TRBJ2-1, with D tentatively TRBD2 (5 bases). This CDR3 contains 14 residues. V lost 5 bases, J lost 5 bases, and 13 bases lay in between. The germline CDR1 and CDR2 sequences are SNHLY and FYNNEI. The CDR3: CASSLGFGDNEQFF. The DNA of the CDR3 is TGTGCCAGCAGTTTGGGGTTCGGGGACAATGAGCAGTTCTTC.

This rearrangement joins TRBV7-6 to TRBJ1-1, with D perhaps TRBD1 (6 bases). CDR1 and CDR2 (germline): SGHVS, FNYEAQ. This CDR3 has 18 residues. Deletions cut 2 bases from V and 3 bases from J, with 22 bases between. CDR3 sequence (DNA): TGTGCCAGCAGCTTACCTAGGCGCGGGGCGAGGGGGGACACTGAAGCTTTCTTT. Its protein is CASSLPRRGARGDTEAFF.

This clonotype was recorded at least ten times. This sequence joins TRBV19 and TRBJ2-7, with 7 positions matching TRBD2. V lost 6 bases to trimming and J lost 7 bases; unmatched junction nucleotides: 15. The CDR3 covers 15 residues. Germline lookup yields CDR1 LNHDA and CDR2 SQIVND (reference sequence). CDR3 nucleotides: TGTGCCAGTAGGACGACCACGGGGGGAATTGTAGAGCAGTACTTC. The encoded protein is CASRTTTGGIVEQYF.

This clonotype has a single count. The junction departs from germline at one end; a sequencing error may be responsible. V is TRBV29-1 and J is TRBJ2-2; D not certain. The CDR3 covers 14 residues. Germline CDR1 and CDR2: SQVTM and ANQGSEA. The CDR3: CRVEVAPNTGELFF. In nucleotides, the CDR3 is TGCAGAGTTGAGGTCGCACCGAACACCGGGGAGCTGTTTTTT.

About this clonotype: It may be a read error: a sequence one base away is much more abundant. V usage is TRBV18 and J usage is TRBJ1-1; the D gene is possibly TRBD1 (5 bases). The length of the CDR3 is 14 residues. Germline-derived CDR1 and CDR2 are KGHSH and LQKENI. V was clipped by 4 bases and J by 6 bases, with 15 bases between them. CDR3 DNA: TGTGCCAGCTCACAACCGTCCAGGGTCGCTGAAGCTTTCTTT. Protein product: CASSQPSRVAEAFF.

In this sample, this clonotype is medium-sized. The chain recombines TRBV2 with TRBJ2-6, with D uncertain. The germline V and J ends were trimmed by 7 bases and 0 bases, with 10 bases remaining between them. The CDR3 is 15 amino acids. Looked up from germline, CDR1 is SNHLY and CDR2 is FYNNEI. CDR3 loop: CASILNPSGANVLTF. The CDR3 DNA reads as TGTGCCAGCATCTTAAATCCCTCTGGGGCCAACGTCCTGACTTTC.

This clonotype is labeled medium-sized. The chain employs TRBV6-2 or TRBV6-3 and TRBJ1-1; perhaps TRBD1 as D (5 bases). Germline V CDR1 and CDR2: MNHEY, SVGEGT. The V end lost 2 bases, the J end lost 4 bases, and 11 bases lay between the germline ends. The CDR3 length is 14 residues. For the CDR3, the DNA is TGTGCCAGCAGTTACGACAGACCCGGCACTGAAGCTTTCTTT. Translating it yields CASSYDRPGTEAFF.

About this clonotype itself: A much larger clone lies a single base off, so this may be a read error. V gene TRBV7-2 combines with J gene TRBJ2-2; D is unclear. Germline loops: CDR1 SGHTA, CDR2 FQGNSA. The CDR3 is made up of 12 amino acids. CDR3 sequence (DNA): TGTGACAGCAGCTTAATGGCCGGGGAGCTGTTTTTT. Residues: CDSSLMAGELFF.

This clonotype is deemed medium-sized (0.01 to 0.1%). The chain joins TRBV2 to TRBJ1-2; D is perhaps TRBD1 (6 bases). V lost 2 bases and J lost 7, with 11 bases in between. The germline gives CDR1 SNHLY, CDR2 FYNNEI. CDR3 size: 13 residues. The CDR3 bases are TGTGCCAGCAGTGAAACCACAGGGTTTGGCTACACCTTC. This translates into CASSETTGFGYTF.

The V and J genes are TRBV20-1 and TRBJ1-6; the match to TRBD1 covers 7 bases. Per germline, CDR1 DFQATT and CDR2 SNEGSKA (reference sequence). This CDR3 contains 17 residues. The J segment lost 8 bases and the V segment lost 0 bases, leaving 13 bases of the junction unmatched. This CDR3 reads CSARDNRRGAVYSPLHF. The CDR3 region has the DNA TGCAGTGCTAGAGATAACCGCAGGGGGGCGGTTTATTCACCCCTCCACTTT.

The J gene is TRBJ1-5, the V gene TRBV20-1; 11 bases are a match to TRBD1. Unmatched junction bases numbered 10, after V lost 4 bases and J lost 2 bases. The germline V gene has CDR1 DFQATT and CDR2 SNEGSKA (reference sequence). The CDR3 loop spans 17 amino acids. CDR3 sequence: CSANPRDRGTRNQPQHF. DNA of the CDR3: TGCAGTGCTAACCCCCGGGACAGGGGGACGCGCAATCAGCCCCAGCATTTT.

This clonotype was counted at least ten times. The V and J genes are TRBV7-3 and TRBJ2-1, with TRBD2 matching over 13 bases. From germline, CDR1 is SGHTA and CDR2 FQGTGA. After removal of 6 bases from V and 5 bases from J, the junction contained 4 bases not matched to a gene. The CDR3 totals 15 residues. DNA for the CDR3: TGTGCCAGCAGACGACTAGCGGGGGGAGACAATGAGCAGTTCTTC. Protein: CASRRLAGGDNEQFF.

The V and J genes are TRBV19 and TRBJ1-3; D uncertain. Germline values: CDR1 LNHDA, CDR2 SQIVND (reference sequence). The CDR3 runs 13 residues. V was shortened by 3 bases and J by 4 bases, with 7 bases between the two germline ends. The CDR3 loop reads CASSIGKGNTIYF. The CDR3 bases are TGTGCCAGTAGTATTGGCAAAGGAAACACCATATATTTT.

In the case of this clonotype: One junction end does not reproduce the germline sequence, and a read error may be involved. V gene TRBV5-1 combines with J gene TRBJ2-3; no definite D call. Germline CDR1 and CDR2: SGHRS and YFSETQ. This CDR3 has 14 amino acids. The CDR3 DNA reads TGCGACAGCAGCCCCGCCGGCCGCACAGATACGCAGTATTTT. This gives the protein CDSSPAGRTDTQYF. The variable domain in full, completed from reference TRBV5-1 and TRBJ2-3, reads KAGVTQTPRYLIKTRGQQVTLSCSPISGHRSVSWYQQTPGQGLQFLFEYFSETQRNKGNFPGRFSGRQFSNSRSEMNVSTLELGDSALYLCDSSPAGRTDTQYFGPGTRLTVL.

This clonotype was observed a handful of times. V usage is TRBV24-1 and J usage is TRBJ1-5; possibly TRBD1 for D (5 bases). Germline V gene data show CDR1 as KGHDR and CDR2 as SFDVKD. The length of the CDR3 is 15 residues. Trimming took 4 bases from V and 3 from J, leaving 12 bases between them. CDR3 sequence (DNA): TGTGCCACCAGTGAACCGGGACCGGACAATCAGCCCCAGCATTTT. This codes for CATSEPGPDNQPQHF.

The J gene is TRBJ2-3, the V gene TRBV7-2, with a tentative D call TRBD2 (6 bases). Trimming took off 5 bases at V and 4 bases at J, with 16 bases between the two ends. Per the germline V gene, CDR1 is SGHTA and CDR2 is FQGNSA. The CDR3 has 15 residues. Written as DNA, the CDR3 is TGTGCCAGCAGCCCATTCCCCCGGGAGCCAGATACGCAGTATTTT. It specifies CASSPFPREPDTQYF.

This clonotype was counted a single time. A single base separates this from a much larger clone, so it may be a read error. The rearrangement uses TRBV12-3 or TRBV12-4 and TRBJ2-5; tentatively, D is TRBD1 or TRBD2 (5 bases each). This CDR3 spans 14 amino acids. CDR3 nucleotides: TGTGCCAGCACCCCGGGCTCGGTGGGGGAGACCAAGTACTTC. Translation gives CASTPGSVGETKYF.

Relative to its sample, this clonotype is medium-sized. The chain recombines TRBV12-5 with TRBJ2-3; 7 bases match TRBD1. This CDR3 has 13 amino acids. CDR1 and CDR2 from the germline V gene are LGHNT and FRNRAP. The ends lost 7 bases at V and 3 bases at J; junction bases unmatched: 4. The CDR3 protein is CASEPGQTDTQYF. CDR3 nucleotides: TGTGCTAGTGAACCGGGACAGACAGATACGCAGTATTTT.

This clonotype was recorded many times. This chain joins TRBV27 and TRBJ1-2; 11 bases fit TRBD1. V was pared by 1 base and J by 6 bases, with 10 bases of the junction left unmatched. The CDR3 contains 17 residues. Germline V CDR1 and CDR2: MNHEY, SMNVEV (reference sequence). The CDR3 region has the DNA TGTGCCAGCAGTTTATGGACAGGGGGCGCGAGCATAGATGGCTACACCTTC. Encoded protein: CASSLWTGGASIDGYTF.

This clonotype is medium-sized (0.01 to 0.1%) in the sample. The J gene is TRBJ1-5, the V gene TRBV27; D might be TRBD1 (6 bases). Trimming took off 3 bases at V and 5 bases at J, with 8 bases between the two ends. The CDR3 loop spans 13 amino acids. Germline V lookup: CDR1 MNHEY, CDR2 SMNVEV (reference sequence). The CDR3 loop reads CASSLQGHQPQHF. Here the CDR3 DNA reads TGTGCCAGCAGTTTGCAGGGGCATCAGCCCCAGCATTTT.

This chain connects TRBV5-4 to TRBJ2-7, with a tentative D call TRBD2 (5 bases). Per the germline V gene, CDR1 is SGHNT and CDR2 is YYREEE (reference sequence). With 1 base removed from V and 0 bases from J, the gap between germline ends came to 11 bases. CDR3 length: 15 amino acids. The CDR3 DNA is TGTGCCAGCAGCTTGACTAGGGCAAGCTCCTACGAGCAGTACTTC. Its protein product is CASSLTRASSYEQYF.

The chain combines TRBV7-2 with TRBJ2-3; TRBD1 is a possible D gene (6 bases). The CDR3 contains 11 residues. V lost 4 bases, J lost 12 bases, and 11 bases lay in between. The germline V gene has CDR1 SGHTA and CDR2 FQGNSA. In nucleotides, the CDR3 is TGTGCCAGCAGCTCGGACAGACTACAGTATTTT. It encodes CASSSDRLQYF.

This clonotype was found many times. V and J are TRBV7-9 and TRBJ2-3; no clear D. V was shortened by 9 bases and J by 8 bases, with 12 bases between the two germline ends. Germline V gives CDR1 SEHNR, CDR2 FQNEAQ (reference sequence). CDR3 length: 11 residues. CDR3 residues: CASLPISTQYF. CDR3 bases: TGTGCCAGTCTACCTATCTCTACGCAGTATTTT.

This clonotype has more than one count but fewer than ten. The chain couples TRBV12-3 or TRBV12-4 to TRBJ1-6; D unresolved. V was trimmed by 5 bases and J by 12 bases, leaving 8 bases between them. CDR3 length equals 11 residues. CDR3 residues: CASSAPGPLHF. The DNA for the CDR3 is TGTGCCAGCAGTGCCCCGGGACCCCTCCACTTT.

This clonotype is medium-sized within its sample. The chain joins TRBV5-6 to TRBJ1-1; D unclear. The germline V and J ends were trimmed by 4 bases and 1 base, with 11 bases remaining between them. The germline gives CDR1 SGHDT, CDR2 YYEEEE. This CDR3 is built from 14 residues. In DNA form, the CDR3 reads TGTGCCAGCAGCACGGTTGGGGAGAACACTGAAGCTTTCTTT. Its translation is CASSTVGENTEAFF. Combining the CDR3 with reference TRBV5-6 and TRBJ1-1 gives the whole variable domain DAGVTQSPTHLIKTRGQQVTLRCSPKSGHDTVSWYQQALGQGPQFIFQYYEEEERQRGNFPDRFSGHQFPNYSSELNVNALLLGDSALYLCASSTVGENTEAFFGQGTRLTVV.

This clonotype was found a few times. The CDR3 DNA reads as TGTGCCAGCAGCCAGGGACATAGCTCCTACAATGAGCAGTTCTTC. This codes for CASSQGHSSYNEQFF. The genes are TRBV7-3 and TRBJ2-1; maybe TRBD1 (6 bases). The V end lost 5 bases, the J end lost 0 bases, and 11 bases lay between the germline ends. This CDR3 is 15 amino acids long. Germline V gene sequence: CDR1 SGHTA, CDR2 FQGTGA.